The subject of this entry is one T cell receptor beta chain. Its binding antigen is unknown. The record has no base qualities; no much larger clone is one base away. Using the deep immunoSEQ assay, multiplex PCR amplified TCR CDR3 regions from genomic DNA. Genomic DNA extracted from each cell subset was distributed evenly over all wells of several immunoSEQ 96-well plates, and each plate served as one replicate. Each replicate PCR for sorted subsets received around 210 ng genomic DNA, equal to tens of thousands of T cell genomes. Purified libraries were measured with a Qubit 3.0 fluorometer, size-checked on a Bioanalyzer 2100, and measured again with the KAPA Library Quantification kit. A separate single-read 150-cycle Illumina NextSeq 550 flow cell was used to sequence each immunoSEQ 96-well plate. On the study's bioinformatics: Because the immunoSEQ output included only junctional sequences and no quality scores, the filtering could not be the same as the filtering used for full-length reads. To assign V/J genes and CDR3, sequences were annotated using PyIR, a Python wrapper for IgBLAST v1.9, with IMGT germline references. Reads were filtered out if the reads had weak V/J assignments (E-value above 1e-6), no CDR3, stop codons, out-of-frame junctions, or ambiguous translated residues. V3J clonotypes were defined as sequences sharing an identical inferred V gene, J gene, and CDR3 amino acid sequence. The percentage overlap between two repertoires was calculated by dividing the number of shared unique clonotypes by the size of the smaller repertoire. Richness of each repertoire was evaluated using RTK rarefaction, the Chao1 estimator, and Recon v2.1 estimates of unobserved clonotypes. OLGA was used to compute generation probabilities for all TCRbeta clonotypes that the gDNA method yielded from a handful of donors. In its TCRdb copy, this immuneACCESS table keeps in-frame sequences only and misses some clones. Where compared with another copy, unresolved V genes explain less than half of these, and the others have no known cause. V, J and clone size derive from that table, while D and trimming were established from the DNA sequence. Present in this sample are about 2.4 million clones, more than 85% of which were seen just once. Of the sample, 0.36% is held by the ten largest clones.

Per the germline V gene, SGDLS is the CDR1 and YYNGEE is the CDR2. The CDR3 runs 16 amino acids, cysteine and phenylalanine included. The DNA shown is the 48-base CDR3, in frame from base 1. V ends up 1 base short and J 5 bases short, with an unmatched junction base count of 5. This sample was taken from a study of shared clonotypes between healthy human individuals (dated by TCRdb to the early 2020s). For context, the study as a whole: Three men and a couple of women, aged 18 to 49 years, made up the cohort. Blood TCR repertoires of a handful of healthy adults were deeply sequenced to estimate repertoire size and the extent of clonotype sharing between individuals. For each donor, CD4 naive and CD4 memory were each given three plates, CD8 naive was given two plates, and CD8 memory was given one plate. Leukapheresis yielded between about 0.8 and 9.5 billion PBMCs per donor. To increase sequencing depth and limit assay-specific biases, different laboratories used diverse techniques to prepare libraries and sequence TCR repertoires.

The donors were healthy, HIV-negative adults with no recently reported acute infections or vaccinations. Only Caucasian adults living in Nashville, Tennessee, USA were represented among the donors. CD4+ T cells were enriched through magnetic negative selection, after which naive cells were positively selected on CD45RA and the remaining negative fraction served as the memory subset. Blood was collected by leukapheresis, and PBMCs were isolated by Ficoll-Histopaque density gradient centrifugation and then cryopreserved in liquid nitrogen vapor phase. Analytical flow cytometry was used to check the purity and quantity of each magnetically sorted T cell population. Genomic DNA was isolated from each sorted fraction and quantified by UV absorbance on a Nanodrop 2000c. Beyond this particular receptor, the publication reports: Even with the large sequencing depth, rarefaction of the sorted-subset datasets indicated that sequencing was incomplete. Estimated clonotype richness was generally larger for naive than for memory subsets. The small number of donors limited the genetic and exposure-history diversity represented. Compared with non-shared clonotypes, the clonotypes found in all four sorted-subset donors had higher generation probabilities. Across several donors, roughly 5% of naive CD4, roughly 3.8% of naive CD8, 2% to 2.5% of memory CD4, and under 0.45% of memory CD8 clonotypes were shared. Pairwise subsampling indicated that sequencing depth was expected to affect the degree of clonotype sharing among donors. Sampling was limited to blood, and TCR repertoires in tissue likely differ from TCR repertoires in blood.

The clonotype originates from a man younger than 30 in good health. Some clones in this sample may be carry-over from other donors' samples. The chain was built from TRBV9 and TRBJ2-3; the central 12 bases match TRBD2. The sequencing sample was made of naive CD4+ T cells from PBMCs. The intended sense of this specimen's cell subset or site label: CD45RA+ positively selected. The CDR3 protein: CASSVSASGRGDTQYF. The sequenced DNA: TGTGCCAGCAGCGTATCGGCTAGCGGGAGGGGAGATACGCAGTATTTT.